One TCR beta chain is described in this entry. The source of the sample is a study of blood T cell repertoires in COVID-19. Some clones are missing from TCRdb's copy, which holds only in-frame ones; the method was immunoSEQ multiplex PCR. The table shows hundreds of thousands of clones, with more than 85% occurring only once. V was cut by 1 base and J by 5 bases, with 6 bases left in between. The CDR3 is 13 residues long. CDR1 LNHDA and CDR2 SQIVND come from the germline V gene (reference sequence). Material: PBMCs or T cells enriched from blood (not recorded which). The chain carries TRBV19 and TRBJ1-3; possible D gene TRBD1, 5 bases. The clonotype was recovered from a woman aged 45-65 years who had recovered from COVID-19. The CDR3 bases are TGTGCCAGTAGTATAGTGGACAGAAACACCATATATTTT. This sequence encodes CASSIVDRNTIYF.